Listed below are T cell receptor beta chains from one sample, sequenced in a study of liver allograft versus peripheral blood T cells. MiXCR, applied by TCRdb to the reads, yields one record per CDR3 protein. The sample yields roughly 6,700 distinct CDR3 sequences, around 18% seen once. These receptors all come from a human patient who had a liver transplant. Part of the T cells may come from the graft donor. Both conserved end residues are part of each CDR3. A D gene is named only where the DNA matches it firmly. Rows give clone size only sometimes, using once, few, many, or a class for an expanded clone.

D,V,size,J,DNA,CDR3
.,TRBV13,many,TRBJ2-7,TGTGCCAGCAGCTCCGCGTACGACAGAAACTACGAGCAGTACTTC,CASSSAYDRNYEQYF
TRBD1,TRBV19,many,TRBJ1-5,TGTGCCACACGCGATCCGGGACAGACAGCTAATCAGCCCCAGCATTTT,CATRDPGQTANQPQHF
.,TRBV5-6,many,TRBJ2-2,TGTGCCAGCAGCTTGCCCGGGGCGGTCGGGGAGCTGTTTTTT,CASSLPGAVGELFF
.,TRBV6-5,medium-sized,TRBJ1-1,TGTGCCAGCAGTTACGACGGGGGCGTTTACTTCTTT,CASSYDGGVYFF
TRBD2,TRBV25-1,.,TRBJ2-1,TGTGCCAGCGGCCCGGGGGGGGAAAACAATGAGCAGTTCTTC,CASGPGGENNEQFF
.,TRBV27,many,TRBJ1-5,TGTGCCAGCAGTTCACATGCTTATAGCAATCAGCCCCAGCATTTT,CASSSHAYSNQPQHF
.,TRBV15,many,TRBJ2-7,TGTGCCACCAGCAGCCTGGATGGGCTCTACGAGCAGTACTTC,CATSSLDGLYEQYF
.,TRBV19,many,TRBJ1-1,TGTGCCAGTAGTTCGGGGGGGTGGAACACTGAAGCTTTCTTT,CASSSGGWNTEAFF
TRBD1,TRBV19,medium-sized,TRBJ2-2,TGTGCCAGTAGTATAGCAGGGACAGGGTTAACCGGGGAGCTGTTTTTT,CASSIAGTGLTGELFF
.,TRBV7-2,medium-sized,TRBJ1-2,TGTGCCAGCTGCACCTTCCATCCCGGACAGAATATCGGCTATGGCTACACCTTC,CASCTFHPGQNIGYGYTF
TRBD1,TRBV7-9,few,TRBJ2-2,TGTGCCAGCAGCCGGGACAGTTTGAACACCGGGGAGCTGTTTTTT,CASSRDSLNTGELFF
TRBD1,TRBV5-1,.,TRBJ2-7,TGCGCCAGCAGCTTCTGGACAGGGAGCTCCTACGAGCAGTACTTC,CASSFWTGSSYEQYF
TRBD1,TRBV19,many,TRBJ1-1,TGTGCCACCTCTTCAGGGGGCCACACTGAAGCTTTCTTT,CATSSGGHTEAFF
.,TRBV27,.,TRBJ2-7,TGTGCCAGCAGTTTAGGACTACCTAGCTCCTACGAGCAGTACTTC,CASSLGLPSSYEQYF
.,TRBV19,many,TRBJ1-1,TGTGCCAGTAAGGGGGTCTCTGAAGCTTTCTTT,CASKGVSEAFF
.,TRBV12-3/TRBV12-4,.,TRBJ1-6,TGTGCCAGCAGTGTCGGGACACCCAATTCACCCCTCCACTTT,CASSVGTPNSPLHF
.,TRBV6-1,medium-sized,TRBJ1-1,TGTGCCAGCAGTGAAAAGGGGGAGAACACTGAAGCTTTCTTT,CASSEKGENTEAFF
.,TRBV6-5,few,TRBJ1-2,TGTGCCAGCAGTTACTCGGCAAGGAACTATGGCTACACCTTC,CASSYSARNYGYTF
TRBD1,TRBV19,medium-sized,TRBJ1-6,TGTGCCAGTAGTATGGCCCCCTGGGAACAGGGGTTTTCACCCCTCCACTTT,CASSMAPWEQGFSPLHF
.,TRBV11-2,.,TRBJ2-7,TGTGCCAGCACGACAGTCTCCTACGAGCAGTACTTC,CASTTVSYEQYF
.,TRBV27,.,TRBJ1-2,TGTGCCAGCAGTTTAATGGGAAACTATGGCTACACCTTC,CASSLMGNYGYTF
.,TRBV13,medium-sized,TRBJ1-4,TGTGCCAGCAGCCATTGGGACGGTTCAACTAATGAAAAACTGTTTTTT,CASSHWDGSTNEKLFF
.,TRBV5-4,.,TRBJ1-1,TGTGCCAGCAGCTTCGGGGGGACTGAAGCTTTCTTT,CASSFGGTEAFF
.,TRBV7-9,few,TRBJ1-1,TGTGCCAGCAGCTTAGTCATGTGGGGGGCTGAAGCTTTCTTT,CASSLVMWGAEAFF
.,TRBV12-5,few,TRBJ1-1,TGTGCTAGTGGTTTATTTAAGGTGGCCGGATCTGAAGCTTTCTTT,CASGLFKVAGSEAFF
.,TRBV7-2,few,TRBJ1-1,TGTGCCAGCAGCTTAGGGGAGTGGACTGAAGCTTTCTTT,CASSLGEWTEAFF
.,TRBV5-5,few,TRBJ2-7,TGTGCCAGCAGCTTCGACGGTAGCTCCTACGAGCAGTACTTC,CASSFDGSSYEQYF
.,TRBV6-6,many,TRBJ1-1,TGTGCCAGCAGCAGGGGAAAAACTGAAGCTTTCTTT,CASSRGKTEAFF
.,TRBV6-1,medium-sized,TRBJ2-7,TGTGCCAGCAGTGGTAGACAGACCTACGAGCAGTACTTC,CASSGRQTYEQYF
.,TRBV9,.,TRBJ1-5,TGTGCCAGCAGCCCGGGAGGAGGGCGTGTCGTGCAGCCCCATCATTTT,CASSPGGGRVVQPHHF
TRBD1,TRBV27,few,TRBJ1-5,TGTGCCAGCAGTTTGGGACAGGGGAGCAATCAGCCCCAGCATTTT,CASSLGQGSNQPQHF
.,TRBV6-1,medium-sized,TRBJ1-2,TGTGCCAGCAGTGAACCCCTAGTGGGTACCTATGGCTACACCTTC,CASSEPLVGTYGYTF
TRBD2,TRBV6-2/TRBV6-3,medium-sized,TRBJ2-1,TGTGCCAGCAGTTACTCGAAGGGGGGACTAGCGGGGGTATCCTACAATGAGCAGTTCTTC,CASSYSKGGLAGVSYNEQFF
TRBD2,TRBV28,few,TRBJ2-3,TGTGCCAGCAGTTTAAGTCTAGCGGGGGCTTCAGATACGCAGTATTTT,CASSLSLAGASDTQYF
TRBD1,TRBV6-6,once,TRBJ1-2,TGTGCCAGCAGAGCGGACAGGGCGGGAGGCTACACCTTC,CASRADRAGGYTF
TRBD2,TRBV6-1,many,TRBJ2-1,TGTGCCAGCAGTGAAGAGGGACTAGCGGGCTGGCCGAGCTCCTACAATGAGCAGTTCTTC,CASSEEGLAGWPSSYNEQFF
.,TRBV20-1,.,TRBJ1-5,TGCAGTGCTAGAGAGAGCAATCAGCCCCAGCATTTT,CSARESNQPQHF
TRBD1,TRBV27,medium-sized,TRBJ1-1,TGTGCCAGCAGTTCTATGACAGGGTTGAACACTGAAGCTTTCTTT,CASSSMTGLNTEAFF
.,TRBV11-2,few,TRBJ1-2,TGTGCCAGCAGTTCAGGGTTCTATGGCTACACCTTC,CASSSGFYGYTF
TRBD1,TRBV5-4,medium-sized,TRBJ1-2,TGTGCCAGCAGCTCTTCCGGACAGGGGGCGAACTATGGCTACACCTTC,CASSSSGQGANYGYTF
.,TRBV7-9,many,TRBJ1-5,TGTGCCAGCAGCTTAGATACACTTAATCAGCCCCAGCATTTT,CASSLDTLNQPQHF
TRBD1,TRBV29-1,many,TRBJ2-5,TGCAGCGGTGCCAGGACAGGAGAGGAGACCCAGTACTTC,CSGARTGEETQYF
.,TRBV24-1,few,TRBJ1-5,TGTGCCACCAGTGAGGATAATAGCAATCAGCCCCAGCATTTT,CATSEDNSNQPQHF
.,TRBV12-3/TRBV12-4,few,TRBJ1-6,TGTGCCAGCAGTTTATCCTACAGGGAGGGCTCCTATAATTCACCCCTCCACTTT,CASSLSYREGSYNSPLHF
.,TRBV11-2,few,TRBJ1-4,TGTGCCAGCAGCTTAGTGGGTGGTGCTGCAACTAATGAAAAACTGTTTTTT,CASSLVGGAATNEKLFF
.,TRBV7-9,.,TRBJ1-2,TGTGCCAGCAGCTCCCACAGGGTAGGCGGCTACACCTTC,CASSSHRVGGYTF
.,TRBV10-3,.,TRBJ2-7,TGTGCCATCAATGGGCCAGAGAGCTCCTACGAGCAGTACTTC,CAINGPESSYEQYF
.,TRBV15,many,TRBJ1-1,TGTGCCACCAGCAGAGATCAGGACACTGAAGCTTTCTTT,CATSRDQDTEAFF
.,TRBV5-1,medium-sized,TRBJ1-1,TGCGCCAGCAGCTTGGCCCTGAACACTGAAGCTTTCTTT,CASSLALNTEAFF
.,TRBV19,many,TRBJ1-2,TGTGCCAGTAGTTTCGACAGGCCCGGCGGCTACACCTTC,CASSFDRPGGYTF
.,TRBV29-1,many,TRBJ2-1,TGCAGCGTTGAAAACAGATACAATGAGCAGTTCTTC,CSVENRYNEQFF
TRBD1,TRBV6-1,many,TRBJ1-1,TGTGCCAGCAGTGAAGATGCAGGGGGCCCGAACACTGAAGCTTTCTTT,CASSEDAGGPNTEAFF
.,TRBV6-2/TRBV6-3,many,TRBJ2-3,TGTGCCAGCAGTTTACGGGGCAGCACAGATACGCAGTATTTT,CASSLRGSTDTQYF
.,TRBV6-2/TRBV6-3,medium-sized,TRBJ1-5,TGTGCCAGCAGTTACTCCCCGGAAGGCAATCAGCCCCAGCATTTT,CASSYSPEGNQPQHF
TRBD1,TRBV7-9,many,TRBJ1-2,TGTGCCAGCAGCTCAAGGACCGGGACAGTCTATGGCTACACCTTC,CASSSRTGTVYGYTF
.,TRBV14,.,TRBJ2-1,TGTGCCAGCAGCCAAGAATTTACGCGCAATGAGCAGTTCTTC,CASSQEFTRNEQFF
.,TRBV7-9,.,TRBJ1-1,TGTGCCAGCAGCTCCTCGGGCTCTGGAACTGAAGCTTTCTTT,CASSSSGSGTEAFF